This record looks at one T cell receptor beta chain sequence and its context. The antigen remains unidentified. These data are taken from a study of blood T cells in healthy people across ages. The CDR3 consists of 14 residues. V lost 4 bases to trimming and J lost 3 bases, with 12 bases between them. Germline CDR1 is MNHEY and CDR2 is SMNVEV (reference sequence). The use of a sample-barcoded 5' primer and a J-beta primer mix characterized a second PCR of about 7 to 12 cycles. TCRdb itself ran the 5' RACE reads through MiXCR, one entry per CDR3 protein. Among roughly 680,000 distinct CDR3 sequences listed, roughly 49% were seen once. General study results and limits: PBMCs went unsorted, and a conclusive naive versus antigen-experienced comparison was therefore prevented.

This chain connects TRBV27 to TRBJ1-2; perhaps TRBD1 as D (5 bases). Sequenced: blood. The origin of this receptor is an older woman in good health. The CDR3 sequence is CASSSAQGDYGYTF. As DNA, the CDR3 is TGTGCCAGCAGTTCCGCCCAAGGGGACTATGGCTACACCTTC.